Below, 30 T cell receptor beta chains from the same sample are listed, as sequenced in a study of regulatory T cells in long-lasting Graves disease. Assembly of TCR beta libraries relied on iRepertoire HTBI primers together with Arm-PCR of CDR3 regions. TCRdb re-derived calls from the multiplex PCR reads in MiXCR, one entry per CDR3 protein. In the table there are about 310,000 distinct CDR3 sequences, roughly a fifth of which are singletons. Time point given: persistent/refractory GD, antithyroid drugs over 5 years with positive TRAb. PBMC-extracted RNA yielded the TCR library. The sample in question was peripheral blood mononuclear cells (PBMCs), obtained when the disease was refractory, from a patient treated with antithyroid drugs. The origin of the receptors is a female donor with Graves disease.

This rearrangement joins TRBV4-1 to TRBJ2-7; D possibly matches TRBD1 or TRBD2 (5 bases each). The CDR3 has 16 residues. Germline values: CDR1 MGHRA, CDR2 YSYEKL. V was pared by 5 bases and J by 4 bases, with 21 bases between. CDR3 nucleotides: TGCGCCAGCAGCTTAAAGAACCGGGACGGAGTATACGAGCAGTACTTC. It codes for CASSLKNRDGVYEQYF.

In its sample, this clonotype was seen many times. The CDR3 sequence: CSARFETGYSYNEQFF. DNA for the CDR3: TGCAGTGCTAGATTCGAGACAGGGTATTCCTACAATGAGCAGTTCTTC. The rearrangement joins TRBV20-1 to TRBJ2-1; 7 bases fit TRBD1. The germline CDR1 and CDR2 sequences are DFQATT and SNEGSKA (reference sequence). This CDR3 spans 16 amino acids. V lost 2 bases to trimming and J lost 1 base; unmatched junction nucleotides: 8.

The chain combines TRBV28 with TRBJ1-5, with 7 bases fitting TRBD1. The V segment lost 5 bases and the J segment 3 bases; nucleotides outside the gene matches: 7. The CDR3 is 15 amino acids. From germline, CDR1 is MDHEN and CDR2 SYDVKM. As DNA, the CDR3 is TGTGCCAGCAGTCTCCCGGGACAGTCCAATCAGCCCCAGCATTTT. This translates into CASSLPGQSNQPQHF.

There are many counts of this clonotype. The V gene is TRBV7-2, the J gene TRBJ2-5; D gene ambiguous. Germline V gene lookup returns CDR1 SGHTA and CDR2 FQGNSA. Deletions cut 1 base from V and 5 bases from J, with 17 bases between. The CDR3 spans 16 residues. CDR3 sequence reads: CASSLGERWVGETQYF. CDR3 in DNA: TGTGCCAGCAGCTTAGGGGAACGCTGGGTAGGGGAGACCCAGTACTTC.

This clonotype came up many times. This CDR3 is CASSRLGTSGRELVAKNIQYF. CDR3 coding DNA: TGTGCCAGCAGTCGTCTGGGGACTAGCGGGAGAGAGCTGGTAGCCAAAAACATTCAGTACTTC. The rearrangement joins TRBV27 to TRBJ2-4, with TRBD2 matching 14 bases. Germline loops: CDR1 MNHEY, CDR2 SMNVEV (reference sequence). This CDR3 spans 21 amino acids. J was trimmed by 0 bases and V by 5 bases; bases with no gene match: 15.

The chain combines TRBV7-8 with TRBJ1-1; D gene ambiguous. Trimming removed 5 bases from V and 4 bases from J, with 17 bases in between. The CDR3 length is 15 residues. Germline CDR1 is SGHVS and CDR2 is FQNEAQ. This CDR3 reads CASSPVGVGITEAFF. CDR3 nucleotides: TGTGCCAGCAGCCCAGTCGGGGTAGGGATCACTGAAGCTTTCTTT.

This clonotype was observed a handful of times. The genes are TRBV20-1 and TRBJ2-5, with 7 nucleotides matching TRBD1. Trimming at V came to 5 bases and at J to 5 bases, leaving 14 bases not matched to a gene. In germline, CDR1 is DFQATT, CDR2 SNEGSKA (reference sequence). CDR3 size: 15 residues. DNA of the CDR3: TGCAGTGCTCGGACAGGCCTGACGAGGTGGGAGACCCAGTACTTC. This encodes CSARTGLTRWETQYF.

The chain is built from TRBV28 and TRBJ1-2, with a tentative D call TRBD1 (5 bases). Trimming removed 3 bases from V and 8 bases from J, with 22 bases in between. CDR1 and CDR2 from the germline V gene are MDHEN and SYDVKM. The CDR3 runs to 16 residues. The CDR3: CASSFRLNRNLEGYTF. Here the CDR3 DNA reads TGTGCCAGCAGTTTTAGGCTAAACAGGAACTTGGAGGGCTACACCTTC.

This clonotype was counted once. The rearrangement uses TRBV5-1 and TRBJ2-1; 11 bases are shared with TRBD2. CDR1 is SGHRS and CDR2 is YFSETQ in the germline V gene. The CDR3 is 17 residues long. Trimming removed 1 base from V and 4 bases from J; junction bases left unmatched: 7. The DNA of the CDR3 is TGCGCCAGCAGCTTGCTACTAGCGGGAGATAAGTACAATGAGCAGTTCTTC. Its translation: CASSLLLAGDKYNEQFF.

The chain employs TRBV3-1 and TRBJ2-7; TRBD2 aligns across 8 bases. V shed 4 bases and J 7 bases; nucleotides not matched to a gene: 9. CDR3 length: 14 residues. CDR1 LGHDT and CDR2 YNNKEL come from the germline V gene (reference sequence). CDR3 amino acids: CASSPSSGSWEQYF. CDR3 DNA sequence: TGTGCCAGCAGCCCGTCTAGCGGGTCCTGGGAGCAGTACTTC.

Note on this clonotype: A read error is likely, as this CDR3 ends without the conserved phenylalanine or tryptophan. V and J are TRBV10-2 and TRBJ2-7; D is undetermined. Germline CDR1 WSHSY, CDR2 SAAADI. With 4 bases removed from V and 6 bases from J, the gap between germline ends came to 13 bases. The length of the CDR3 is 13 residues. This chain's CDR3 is CASSVGSASEQYL. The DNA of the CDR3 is TGCGCCAGCAGTGTAGGGTCAGCTTCCGAGCAGTACCTC.

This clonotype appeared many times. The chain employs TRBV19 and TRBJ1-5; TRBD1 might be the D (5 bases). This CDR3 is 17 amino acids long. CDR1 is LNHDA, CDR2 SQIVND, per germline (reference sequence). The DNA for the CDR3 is TGTGCTCGAGGTCTGGTAGGGGAGTATTGTAGCAATCAGCCCCAGCATTTT. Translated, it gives CARGLVGEYCSNQPQHF.

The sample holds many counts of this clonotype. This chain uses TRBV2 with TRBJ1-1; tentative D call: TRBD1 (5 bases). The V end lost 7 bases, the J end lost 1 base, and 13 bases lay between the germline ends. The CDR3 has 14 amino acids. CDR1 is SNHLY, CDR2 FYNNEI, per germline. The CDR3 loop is CASNRQTRNTEAFF. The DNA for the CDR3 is TGTGCCAGCAACCGACAGACTAGGAACACTGAAGCTTTCTTT.

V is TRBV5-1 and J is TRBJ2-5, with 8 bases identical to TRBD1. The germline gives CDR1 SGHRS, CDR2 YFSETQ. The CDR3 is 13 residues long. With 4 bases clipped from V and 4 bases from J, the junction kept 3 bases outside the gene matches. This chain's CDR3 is CASSRDRIETQYF. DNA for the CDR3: TGCGCCAGCAGCAGGGACAGGATAGAGACCCAGTACTTC.

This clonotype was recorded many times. The CDR3: CASSLAGPGTPLYEQYF. For the CDR3, the DNA is TGTGCCAGCAGCTTAGCGGGCCCGGGGACCCCCTTGTACGAGCAGTACTTC. This chain connects TRBV7-2 to TRBJ2-7; D may correspond to TRBD1 or TRBD2 (5 bases each). The CDR3 has 17 amino acids. Trimming shortened V by 0 bases and J by 4 bases, and 19 bases separated the two germline ends. Germline CDR1 SGHTA, CDR2 FQGNSA.

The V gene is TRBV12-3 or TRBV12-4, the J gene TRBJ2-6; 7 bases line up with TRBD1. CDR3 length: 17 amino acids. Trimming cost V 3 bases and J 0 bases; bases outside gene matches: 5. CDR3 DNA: TGTGCCAGCAGTTTCGGACAGGCTCTCTCTGGGGCCAACGTCCTGACTTTC. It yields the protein CASSFGQALSGANVLTF.

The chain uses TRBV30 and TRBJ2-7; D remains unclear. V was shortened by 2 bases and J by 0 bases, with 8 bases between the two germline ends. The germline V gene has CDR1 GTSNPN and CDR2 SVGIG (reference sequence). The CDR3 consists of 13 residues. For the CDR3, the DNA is TGTGCCTGGAGTAAACTGAGCTCCTACGAGCAGTACTTC. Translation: CAWSKLSSYEQYF.

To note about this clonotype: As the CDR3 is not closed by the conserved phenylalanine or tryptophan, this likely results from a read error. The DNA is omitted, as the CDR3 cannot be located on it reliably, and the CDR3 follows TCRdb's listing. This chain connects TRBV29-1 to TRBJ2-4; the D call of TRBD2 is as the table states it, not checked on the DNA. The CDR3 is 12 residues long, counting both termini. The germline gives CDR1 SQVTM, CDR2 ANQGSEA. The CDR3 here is CSVFGTNTNSLT.

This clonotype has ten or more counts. CDR3 sequence: CASSENMGDRGGETQYF. The CDR3 DNA is TGTGCCAGCAGTGAAAATATGGGGGACAGGGGAGGTGAGACCCAGTACTTC. This sequence joins TRBV6-1 and TRBJ2-5; 10 bases map to TRBD1. The CDR3 sequence is 17 residues long. V shed 2 bases, J shed 5 bases, and the junction held 11 bases outside the gene matches. Germline lookup yields CDR1 MNHNS and CDR2 SASEGT.

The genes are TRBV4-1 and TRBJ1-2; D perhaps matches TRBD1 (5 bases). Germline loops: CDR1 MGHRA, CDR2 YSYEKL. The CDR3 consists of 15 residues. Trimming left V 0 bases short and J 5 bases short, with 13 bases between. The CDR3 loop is CASSQEGGGGYGYTF. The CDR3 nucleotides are TGCGCCAGCAGCCAAGAAGGAGGTGGGGGGTATGGCTACACCTTC.

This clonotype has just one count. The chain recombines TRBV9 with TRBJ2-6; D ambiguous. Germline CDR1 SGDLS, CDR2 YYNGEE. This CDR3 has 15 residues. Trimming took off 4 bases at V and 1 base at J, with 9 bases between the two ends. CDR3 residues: CASSSRMSGANVLTF. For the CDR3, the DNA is TGTGCCAGCAGCTCCAGGATGTCTGGGGCCAACGTCCTGACTTTC.

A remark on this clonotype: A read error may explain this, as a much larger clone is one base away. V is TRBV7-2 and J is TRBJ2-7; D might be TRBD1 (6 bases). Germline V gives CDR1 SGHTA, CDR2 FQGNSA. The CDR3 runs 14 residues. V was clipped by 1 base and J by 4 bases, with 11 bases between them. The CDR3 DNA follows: TGTGCCAGCAGCTTAGGGGCCAGGGGTTACGAGCAGTACTTC. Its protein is CASSLGARGYEQYF. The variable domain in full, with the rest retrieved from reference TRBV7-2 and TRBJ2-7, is GAGVSQSPSNKVTEKGKDVELRCDPISGHTALYWYRQSLGQGLEFLIYFQGNSAPDKSGLPSDRFSAERTGGSVSTLTIQRTQQEDSAVYLCASSLGARGYEQYFGPGTRLTVT.

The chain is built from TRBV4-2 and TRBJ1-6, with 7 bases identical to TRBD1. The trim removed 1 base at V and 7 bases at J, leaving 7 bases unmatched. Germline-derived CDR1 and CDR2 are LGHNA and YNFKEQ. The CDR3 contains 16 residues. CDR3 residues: CASSQGGGGENSPLHF. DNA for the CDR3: TGTGCCAGCAGCCAAGGTGGAGGGGGCGAGAATTCACCCCTCCACTTT.

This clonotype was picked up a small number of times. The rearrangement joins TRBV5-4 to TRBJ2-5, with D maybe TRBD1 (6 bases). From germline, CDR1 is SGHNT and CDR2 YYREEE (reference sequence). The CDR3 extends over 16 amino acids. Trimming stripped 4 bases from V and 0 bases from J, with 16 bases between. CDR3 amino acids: CASSKDSGGNQETQYF. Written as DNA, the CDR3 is TGTGCCAGCAGCAAGGACAGTGGGGGCAACCAAGAGACCCAGTACTTC. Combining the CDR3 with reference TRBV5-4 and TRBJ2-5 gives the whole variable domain ETGVTQSPTHLIKTRGQQVTLRCSSQSGHNTVSWYQQALGQGPQFIFQYYREEENGRGNFPPRFSGLQFPNYSSELNVNALELDDSALYLCASSKDSGGNQETQYFGPGTRLLVL.

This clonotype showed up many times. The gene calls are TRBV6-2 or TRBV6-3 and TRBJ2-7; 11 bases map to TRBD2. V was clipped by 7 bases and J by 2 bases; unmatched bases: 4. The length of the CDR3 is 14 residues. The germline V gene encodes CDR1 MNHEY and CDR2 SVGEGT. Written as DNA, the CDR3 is TGTGCCAGCAACAGACTAGCGGGGACCTACGAGCAGTACTTC. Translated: CASNRLAGTYEQYF.

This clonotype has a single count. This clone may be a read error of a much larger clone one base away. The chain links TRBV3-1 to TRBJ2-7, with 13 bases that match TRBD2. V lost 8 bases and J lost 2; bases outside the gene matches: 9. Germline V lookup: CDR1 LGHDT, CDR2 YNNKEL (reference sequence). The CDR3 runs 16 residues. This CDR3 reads CASGPRLAGGPYEQYF. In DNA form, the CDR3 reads TGTGCCAGCGGCCCCAGACTAGCGGGAGGACCCTACGAGCAGTACTTC.

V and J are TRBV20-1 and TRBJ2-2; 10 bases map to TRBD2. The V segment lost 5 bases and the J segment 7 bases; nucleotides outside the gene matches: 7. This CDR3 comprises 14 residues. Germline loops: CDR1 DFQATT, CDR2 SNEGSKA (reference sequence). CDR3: CSAGLAVNGGELFF. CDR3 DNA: TGCAGTGCTGGACTAGCGGTAAACGGCGGGGAGCTGTTTTTT.

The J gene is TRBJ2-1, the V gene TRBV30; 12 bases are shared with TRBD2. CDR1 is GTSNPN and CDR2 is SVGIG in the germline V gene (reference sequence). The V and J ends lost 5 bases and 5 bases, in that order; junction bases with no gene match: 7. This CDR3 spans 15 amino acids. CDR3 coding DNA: TGTGCCTGGGCCCCCGGACTAGCGGGACACAATGAGCAGTTCTTC. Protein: CAWAPGLAGHNEQFF.

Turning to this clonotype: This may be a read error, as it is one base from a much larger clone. The CDR3: CASSVPANRTEQYF. In nucleotides, the CDR3 is TGTGCCAGCAGTGTCCCGGCGAACAGGACCGAGCAGTACTTC. The chain uses TRBV6-2 or TRBV6-3 and TRBJ2-7; perhaps TRBD1 as D (5 bases). Trimming took off 5 bases at V and 6 bases at J, with 17 bases between the two ends. Germline V gene sequence: CDR1 MNHEY, CDR2 SVGEGT. The CDR3 length is 14 residues.

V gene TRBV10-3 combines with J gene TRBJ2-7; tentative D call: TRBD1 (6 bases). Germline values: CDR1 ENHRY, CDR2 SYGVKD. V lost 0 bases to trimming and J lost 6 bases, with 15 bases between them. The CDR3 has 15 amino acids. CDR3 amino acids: CAISESGDTWSEQYF. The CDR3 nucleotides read TGTGCCATCAGTGAGTCGGGGGACACGTGGTCCGAGCAGTACTTC.